These T cell receptor beta chains were read from a single sample in a study of blood T cells in healthy people across ages. TCRdb recomputed calls from the 5' RACE reads with MiXCR, one row per CDR3 protein. The sample consists of about 1.4 million distinct CDR3 sequences, roughly 59% of them appearing once. Source material: blood. These receptors came from a man between 18 and 29 years old in good health. CDR3s include the opening cysteine and the closing phenylalanine or tryptophan. A D gene is named only where the DNA matches it firmly. Rows give clone size only sometimes, using once, few, many, or a class for an expanded clone.

J | size | V | D | CDR3 | DNA
TRBJ2-4 | - | TRBV24-1 | - | CATRARKNIQYF | TGTGCCACCAGGGCCAGGAAAAACATTCAGTACTTC
TRBJ1-2 | - | TRBV29-1 | TRBD1 | CSVYFQGALGDYGYTF | TGCAGCGTTTATTTCCAGGGGGCCTTGGGAGACTATGGCTACACCTTC
TRBJ2-3 | few | TRBV5-1 | - | CASKETPDTQYF | TGCGCCAGCAAGGAAACCCCAGATACGCAGTATTTT
TRBJ2-4 | - | TRBV4-1 | TRBD1 | CASSQFGTASNKNIQYF | TGCGCCAGCAGCCAATTCGGGACAGCGAGTAACAAAAACATTCAGTACTTC
TRBJ2-1 | - | TRBV6-2/TRBV6-3 | TRBD1 | CASSHPGQLYNEQFF | TGTGCCAGCAGCCACCCGGGACAGCTCTACAATGAGCAGTTCTTC
TRBJ1-1 | - | TRBV9 | - | CASMPGNTEAFF | TGTGCCAGCATGCCAGGGAACACTGAAGCTTTCTTT
TRBJ1-2 | - | TRBV12-3/TRBV12-4 | - | CASSRDYYYGYTF | TGTGCCAGCAGCAGGGATTATTACTATGGCTACACCTTC
TRBJ2-7 | - | TRBV4-1 | - | CASSQEPLRYEQYF | TGCGCCAGCAGCCAAGAACCCCTCCGCTACGAGCAGTACTTC
TRBJ1-4 | - | TRBV28 | - | CASSPGHPTREKLFF | TGTGCCAGCAGCCCGGGACACCCAACGCGTGAAAAACTGTTTTTT
TRBJ2-7 | - | TRBV10-2 | - | CASSELGKIYYNEQYF | TGCGCCAGCAGTGAGTTAGGCAAGATTTACTACAATGAGCAGTACTTC
TRBJ2-1 | - | TRBV7-9 | - | CASRGGFNYNEQFF | TGTGCCAGCAGAGGGGGGTTCAATTACAATGAGCAGTTCTTC
TRBJ2-3 | - | TRBV12-3/TRBV12-4 | TRBD2 | CASSLGLAFTDTQYF | TGTGCCAGCAGTCTCGGACTAGCGTTCACAGATACGCAGTATTTT
TRBJ2-1 | - | TRBV20-1 | - | CSAIRTGDEQFF | TGCAGTGCCATTAGAACGGGGGATGAGCAGTTCTTC
TRBJ1-2 | - | TRBV6-5 | - | CASSPTGIGGYTF | TGTGCCAGCAGTCCTACGGGCATTGGTGGCTACACCTTC
TRBJ2-5 | - | TRBV25-1 | - | CASTASGGGETQYF | TGTGCCAGCACGGCTTCGGGTGGGGGGGAGACCCAGTACTTC
TRBJ2-3 | - | TRBV10-3 | - | CAISNTGEPTDTQYF | TGTGCCATCAGTAATACGGGAGAGCCCACAGATACGCAGTATTTT
TRBJ1-2 | - | TRBV15 | - | CATSRDRSSFNYGYTF | TGTGCCACCAGCAGAGATCGGAGCAGTTTCAACTATGGCTACACCTTC
TRBJ1-1 | few | TRBV7-9 | - | CASSTRTENTEAFF | TGTGCCAGCAGCACCCGGACAGAGAACACTGAAGCTTTCTTT
TRBJ2-7 | - | TRBV29-1 | TRBD1 | CSVNRGRGEQYF | TGCAGCGTCAACAGGGGGCGAGGCGAGCAGTACTTC
TRBJ2-7 | - | TRBV10-3 | - | CAISEWTDVYEQYF | TGTGCCATCAGTGAGTGGACGGACGTCTACGAGCAGTACTTC
TRBJ2-1 | - | TRBV4-2 | - | CASSQDTSLYNEQFF | TGTGCCAGCAGCCAAGATACGAGTTTATACAATGAGCAGTTCTTC
TRBJ2-7 | - | TRBV7-2 | TRBD1 | CASSPTRTGYSYEQYF | TGTGCCAGCAGCCCAACAAGGACAGGGTATTCCTACGAGCAGTACTTC